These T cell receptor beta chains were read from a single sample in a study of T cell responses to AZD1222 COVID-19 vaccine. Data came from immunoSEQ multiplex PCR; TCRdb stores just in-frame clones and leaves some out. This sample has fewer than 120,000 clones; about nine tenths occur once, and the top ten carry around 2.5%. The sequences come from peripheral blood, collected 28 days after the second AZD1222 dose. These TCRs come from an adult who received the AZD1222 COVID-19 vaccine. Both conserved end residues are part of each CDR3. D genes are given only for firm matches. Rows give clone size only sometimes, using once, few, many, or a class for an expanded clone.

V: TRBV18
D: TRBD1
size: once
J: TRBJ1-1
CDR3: CASSAQGMNTEAFF
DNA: TGTGCCAGCTCAGCACAGGGGATGAACACTGAAGCTTTCTTT

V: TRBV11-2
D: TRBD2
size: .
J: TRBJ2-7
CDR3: CASSSRAGTRLLEQYF
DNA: TGTGCCAGCAGCTCCCGCGCGGGGACTAGACTCTTGGAGCAGTACTTC

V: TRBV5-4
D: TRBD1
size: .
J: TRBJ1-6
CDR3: CASSRQGDNSPLHF
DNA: TGTGCCAGCAGCCGACAGGGGGATAATTCACCCCTCCACTTT

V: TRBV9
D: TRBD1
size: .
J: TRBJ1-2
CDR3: CASGDRGRPIGGYTF
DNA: TGTGCCAGTGGGGACAGGGGGCGTCCCATAGGAGGATACACCTTC

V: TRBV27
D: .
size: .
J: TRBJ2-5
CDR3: CASSLVRGTETQYF
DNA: TGTGCCAGCAGTTTAGTAAGGGGGACGGAGACCCAGTACTTC

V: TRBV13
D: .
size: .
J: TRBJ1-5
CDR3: CASSNSGEYNQPQHF
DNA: TGTGCCAGCAGCAACTCGGGAGAGTACAATCAGCCCCAGCATTTT

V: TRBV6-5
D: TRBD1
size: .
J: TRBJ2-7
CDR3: CASRSRDRGARAYF
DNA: TGTGCCAGCAGATCCCGGGACAGGGGGGCTCGGGCCTACTTC

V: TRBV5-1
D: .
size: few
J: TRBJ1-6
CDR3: CASSLDQSAGNSPLHF
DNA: TGCGCCAGCAGCTTGGATCAATCCGCGGGTAATTCACCCCTCCACTTT

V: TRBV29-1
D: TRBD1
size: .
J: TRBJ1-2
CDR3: CSVRGGDGYGYTF
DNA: TGCAGCGTCAGGGGGGGTGATGGCTATGGCTACACCTTC

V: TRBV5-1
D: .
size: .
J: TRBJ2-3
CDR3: CASKRDRGTDTQYF
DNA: TGCGCCAGCAAGCGGGACAGAGGCACAGATACGCAGTATTTT

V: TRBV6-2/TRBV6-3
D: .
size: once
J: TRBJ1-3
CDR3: CASSYGGRPSGNTIYF
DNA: TGTGCCAGCAGTTACGGCGGGAGGCCCTCTGGAAACACCATATATTTT

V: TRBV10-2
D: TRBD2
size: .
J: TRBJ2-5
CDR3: CASTRGGPQETQYF
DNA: TGCGCCAGCACCCGCGGGGGACCCCAAGAGACCCAGTACTTC

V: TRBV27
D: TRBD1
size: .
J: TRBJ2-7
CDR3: CASSLDRGSYEQYF
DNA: TGTGCCAGCAGTTTAGACAGGGGCTCCTACGAGCAGTACTTC

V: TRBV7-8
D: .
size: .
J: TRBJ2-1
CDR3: CASSLSRGRSYNEQFF
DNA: TGTGCCAGCAGCTTATCCAGGGGAAGGTCCTACAATGAGCAGTTCTTC

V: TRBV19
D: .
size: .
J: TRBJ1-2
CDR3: CASSLGDADGYTF
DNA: TGTGCCAGTAGCCTCGGGGACGCGGACGGCTACACCTTC

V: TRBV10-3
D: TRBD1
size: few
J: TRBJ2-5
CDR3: CAISDPLRDRGETQYF
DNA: TGTGCCATCAGTGATCCCCTCAGGGACAGGGGAGAGACCCAGTACTTC

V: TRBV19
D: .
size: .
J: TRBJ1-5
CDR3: CASSIVGGSGNQPQHF
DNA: TGTGCCAGTAGTATAGTCGGAGGCTCCGGCAATCAGCCCCAGCATTTT

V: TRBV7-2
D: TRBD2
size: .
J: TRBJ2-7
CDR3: CASSLTSGGGEQYF
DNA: TGTGCCAGCAGCTTAACTAGCGGGGGAGGCGAGCAGTACTTC

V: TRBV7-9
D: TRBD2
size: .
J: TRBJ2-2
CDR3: CASSSLAGGLTGELFF
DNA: TGTGCCAGCAGCTCCCTAGCGGGGGGGCTCACCGGGGAGCTGTTTTTT

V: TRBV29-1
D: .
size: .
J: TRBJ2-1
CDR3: CSLEDRYNEQFF
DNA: TGCAGCCTAGAGGACAGATACAATGAGCAGTTCTTC

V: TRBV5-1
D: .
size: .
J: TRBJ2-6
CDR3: CASSLDRAGANVLTF
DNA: TGCGCCAGCAGCTTGGACAGGGCTGGGGCCAACGTCCTGACTTTC

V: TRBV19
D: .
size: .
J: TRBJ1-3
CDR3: CASSKPGADGNTIYF
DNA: TGTGCCAGTAGTAAGCCGGGGGCAGATGGAAACACCATATATTTT

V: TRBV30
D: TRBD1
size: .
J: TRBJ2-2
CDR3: CAWSKGGWFRELFF
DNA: TGTGCCTGGAGTAAAGGGGGCTGGTTCCGGGAGCTGTTTTTT

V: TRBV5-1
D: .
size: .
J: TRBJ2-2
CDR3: CASTGSMNTGELFF
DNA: TGCGCCAGCACAGGATCGATGAACACCGGGGAGCTGTTTTTT

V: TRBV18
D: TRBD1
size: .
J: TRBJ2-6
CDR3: CASSPLGQESSGANVLTF
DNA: TGTGCCAGCTCACCATTGGGACAGGAATCCTCTGGGGCCAACGTCCTGACTTTC

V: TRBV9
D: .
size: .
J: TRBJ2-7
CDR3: CASSVGFLGPSYEQYF
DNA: TGTGCCAGCAGCGTGGGCTTTTTGGGGCCCTCCTACGAGCAGTACTTC

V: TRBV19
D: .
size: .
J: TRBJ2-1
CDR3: CASTPRSSYNEQFF
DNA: TGTGCCAGTACCCCCCGGAGCTCCTACAATGAGCAGTTCTTC

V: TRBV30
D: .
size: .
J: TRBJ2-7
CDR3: CAWSNPPTGYEQYF
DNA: TGTGCCTGGAGTAACCCCCCGACAGGCTACGAGCAGTACTTC

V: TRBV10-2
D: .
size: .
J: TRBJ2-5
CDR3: CASMGQETQYF
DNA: TGCGCCAGCATGGGGCAAGAGACCCAGTACTTC

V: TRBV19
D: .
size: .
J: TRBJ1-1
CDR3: CASSIGAVGTEAFF
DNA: TGTGCCAGTAGTATCGGGGCGGTTGGCACTGAAGCTTTCTTT

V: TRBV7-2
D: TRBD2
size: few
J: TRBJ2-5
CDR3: CASTGSERGIAQETQYF
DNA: TGTGCCAGCACCGGTAGCGAGCGGGGTATCGCCCAAGAGACCCAGTACTTC

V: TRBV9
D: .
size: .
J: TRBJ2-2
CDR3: CASSPGQNTGELFF
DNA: TGTGCCAGCAGCCCAGGACAGAACACCGGGGAGCTGTTTTTT